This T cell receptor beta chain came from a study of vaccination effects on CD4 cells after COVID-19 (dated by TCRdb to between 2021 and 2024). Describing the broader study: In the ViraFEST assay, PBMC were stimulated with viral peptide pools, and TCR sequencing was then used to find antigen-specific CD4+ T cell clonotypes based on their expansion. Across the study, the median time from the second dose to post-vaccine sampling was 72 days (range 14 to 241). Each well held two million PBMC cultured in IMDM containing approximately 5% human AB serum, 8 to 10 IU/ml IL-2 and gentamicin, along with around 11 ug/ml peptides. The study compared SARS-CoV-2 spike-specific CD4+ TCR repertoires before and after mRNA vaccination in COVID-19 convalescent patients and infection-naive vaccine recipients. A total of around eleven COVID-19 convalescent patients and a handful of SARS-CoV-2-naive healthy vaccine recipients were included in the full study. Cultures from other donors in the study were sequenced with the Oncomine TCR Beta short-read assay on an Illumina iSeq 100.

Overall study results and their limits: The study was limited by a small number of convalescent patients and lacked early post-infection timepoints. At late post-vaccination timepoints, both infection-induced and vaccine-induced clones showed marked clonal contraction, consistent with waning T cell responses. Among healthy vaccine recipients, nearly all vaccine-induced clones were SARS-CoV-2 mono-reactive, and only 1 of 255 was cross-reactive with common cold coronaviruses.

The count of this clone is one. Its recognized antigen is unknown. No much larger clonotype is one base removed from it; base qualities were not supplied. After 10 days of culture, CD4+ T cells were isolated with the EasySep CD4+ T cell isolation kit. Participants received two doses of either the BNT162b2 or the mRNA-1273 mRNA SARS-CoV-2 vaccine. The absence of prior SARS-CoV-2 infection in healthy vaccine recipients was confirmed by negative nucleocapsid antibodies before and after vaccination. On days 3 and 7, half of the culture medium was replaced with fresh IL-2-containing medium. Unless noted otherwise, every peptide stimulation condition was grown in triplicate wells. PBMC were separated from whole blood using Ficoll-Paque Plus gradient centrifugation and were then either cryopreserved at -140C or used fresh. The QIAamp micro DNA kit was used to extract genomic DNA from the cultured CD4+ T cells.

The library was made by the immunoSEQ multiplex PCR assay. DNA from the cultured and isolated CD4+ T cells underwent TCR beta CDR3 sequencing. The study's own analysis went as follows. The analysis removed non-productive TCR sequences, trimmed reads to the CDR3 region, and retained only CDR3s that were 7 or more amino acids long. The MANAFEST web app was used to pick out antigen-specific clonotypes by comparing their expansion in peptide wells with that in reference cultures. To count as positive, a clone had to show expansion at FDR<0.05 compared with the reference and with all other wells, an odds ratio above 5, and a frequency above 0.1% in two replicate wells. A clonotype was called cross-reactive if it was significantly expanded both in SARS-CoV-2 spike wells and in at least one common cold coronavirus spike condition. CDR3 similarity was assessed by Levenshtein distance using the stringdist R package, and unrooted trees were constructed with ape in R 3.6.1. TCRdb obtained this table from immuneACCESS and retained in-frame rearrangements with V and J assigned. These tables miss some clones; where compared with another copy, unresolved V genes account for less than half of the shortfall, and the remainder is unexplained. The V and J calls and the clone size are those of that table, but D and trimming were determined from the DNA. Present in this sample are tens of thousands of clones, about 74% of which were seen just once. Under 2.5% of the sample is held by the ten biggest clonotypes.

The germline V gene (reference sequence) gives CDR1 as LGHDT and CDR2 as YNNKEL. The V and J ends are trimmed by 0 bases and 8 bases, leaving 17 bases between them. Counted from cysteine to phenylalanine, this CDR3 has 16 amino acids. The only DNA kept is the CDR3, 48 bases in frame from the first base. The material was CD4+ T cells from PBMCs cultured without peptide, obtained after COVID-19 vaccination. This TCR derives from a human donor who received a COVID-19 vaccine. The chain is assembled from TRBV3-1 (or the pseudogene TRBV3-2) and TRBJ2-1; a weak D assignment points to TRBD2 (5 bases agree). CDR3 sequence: CASSQDGVLGVHEQFF. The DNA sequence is TGTGCCAGCAGCCAAGATGGGGTACTAGGAGTTCATGAGCAGTTCTTC.